What follows are 21 T cell receptor beta chains derived from one specimen sequenced in a study of blood T cell repertoires in COVID-19. Sequencing used immunoSEQ multiplex PCR; TCRdb keeps in-frame clones, though not all of them. The data contain approximately 100,000 clones, about nine tenths of them singletons. Sample: peripheral blood. These TCRs come from a man aged 65-85 years with acute or convalescent COVID-19.

This clone appeared a single time. V usage is TRBV4-1 and J usage is TRBJ1-1; unclear D gene. With 0 bases removed from V and 1 base from J, the gap between germline ends came to 6 bases. Germline CDR1 is MGHRA and CDR2 is YSYEKL. The CDR3 loop spans 14 amino acids. Here the CDR3 reads CASSQERGNTEAFF. Here the CDR3 DNA reads TGCGCCAGCAGCCAAGAGCGGGGGAACACTGAAGCTTTCTTT.

In DNA, the CDR3 is TGTGCCAGCAGCTCACAAAGCGGGAGCTCCTACAATGAGCAGTTCTTC. Protein product: CASSSQSGSSYNEQFF. The chain has TRBV7-2 and TRBJ2-1, with 8 bases matching TRBD2. The germline V gene has CDR1 SGHTA and CDR2 FQGNSA. The length of the CDR3 is 16 residues. After removal of 4 bases from V and 0 bases from J, the junction contained 5 bases not matched to a gene.

The J gene is TRBJ1-2, the V gene TRBV6-1; D is undetermined. Germline V gene lookup returns CDR1 MNHNS and CDR2 SASEGT. V was shortened by 1 base and J by 8 bases, with 8 bases between the two germline ends. CDR3 size: 12 residues. CDR3 sequence: CASSEGGPGYTF. CDR3 DNA sequence: TGTGCCAGCAGTGAAGGAGGGCCCGGCTACACCTTC.

The chain couples TRBV6-1 to TRBJ2-1, with 8 positions matching TRBD2. Germline CDR1 and CDR2: MNHNS and SASEGT. V trimming: 3 bases; J trimming: 6 bases; junction bases outside the gene matches: 4. The CDR3 has 14 amino acids. The DNA for the CDR3 is TGTGCCAGCAGTGACGGACTAGCTGGCAATGAGCAGTTCTTC. Protein: CASSDGLAGNEQFF.

The chain couples TRBV10-2 to TRBJ1-5, with D uncertain. Trimming removed 0 bases from V and 4 bases from J, with 4 bases in between. CDR1 WSHSY and CDR2 SAAADI come from the germline V gene. CDR3 size: 13 residues. Here the CDR3 DNA reads TGCGCCAGCAGTGAGTCCCCTAATCAGCCCCAGCATTTT. Translation: CASSESPNQPQHF.

The rearrangement uses TRBV18 and TRBJ2-3, with TRBD2 identical over 10 bases. Germline V gene sequence: CDR1 KGHSH, CDR2 LQKENI. V dropped 0 bases and J dropped 6; count of bases not matched to a gene: 0. This CDR3 spans 14 amino acids. The CDR3 reads CASSPPSGGDTQYF. CDR3 bases: TGTGCCAGCTCACCACCTAGCGGGGGGGATACGCAGTATTTT.

The rearrangement joins TRBV28 to TRBJ1-2; D unclear. Trimming took 2 bases from V and 2 from J, leaving 6 bases between them. The CDR3 is 13 residues long. The germline V gene has CDR1 MDHEN and CDR2 SYDVKM. CDR3: CASSLDGNYGYTF. In nucleotides, the CDR3 is TGTGCCAGCAGTTTAGACGGGAACTATGGCTACACCTTC.

The gene calls are TRBV28 and TRBJ2-3, with 13 positions matching TRBD2. Germline V CDR1 and CDR2: MDHEN, SYDVKM. After removal of 6 bases from V and 4 bases from J, the junction contained 10 bases not matched to a gene. There are 17 residues in the CDR3. The CDR3 DNA sequence: TGTGCCAGCAGGCCTAGGACTAGCGGGGGAAGGGCAGATACGCAGTATTTT. Translation: CASRPRTSGGRADTQYF.

This chain uses TRBV6-5 with TRBJ2-7; 9 bases are a match to TRBD1. The germline V gene encodes CDR1 MNHEY and CDR2 SVGAGI. The CDR3 covers 13 residues. The V segment lost 8 bases and the J segment 1 base; nucleotides outside the gene matches: 3. The CDR3 coding sequence is TGTGCCAGCTGGGACAGGGATTCCTACGAGCAGTACTTC. It is translated as CASWDRDSYEQYF.

The J gene is TRBJ1-2, the V gene TRBV28; TRBD1 agrees at 7 bases. V lost 5 bases and J lost 1; bases outside the gene matches: 7. Germline V lookup: CDR1 MDHEN, CDR2 SYDVKM. The CDR3 spans 15 residues. Here the CDR3 DNA reads TGTGCCAGCAGTGAACCGGGACAGATTAACTATGGCTACACCTTC. Its translation is CASSEPGQINYGYTF.

The V and J genes are TRBV2 and TRBJ2-7; no definite D call. The CDR3 extends over 10 amino acids. The germline V and J ends were trimmed by 3 bases and 7 bases, with 4 bases remaining between them. Germline CDR1 reads SNHLY; CDR2 reads FYNNEI. The CDR3 region is CASSDYEQYF. Here the CDR3 DNA reads TGTGCCAGCAGTGATTATGAGCAGTACTTC.

The V and J genes are TRBV12-3 or TRBV12-4 and TRBJ1-2, with 8 bases aligning to TRBD1. The CDR3 loop spans 13 amino acids. V was clipped by 7 bases and J by 7 bases; unmatched bases: 8. The CDR3 sequence is CASTNRGISGYTF. CDR3 in DNA: TGTGCCAGCACTAACAGGGGGATCTCTGGCTACACCTTC.

The chain links TRBV14 to TRBJ2-7, with 8 bases lining up with TRBD2. J lost 5 bases, V lost 5 bases, and 5 bases had no gene match. CDR1 is SGHDN and CDR2 is FVKESK in the germline V gene. CDR3 length equals 13 residues. The CDR3 nucleotides read TGTGCCAGCAGCAAAGGACTAGCCCACGAGCAGTACTTC. Translated: CASSKGLAHEQYF.

CDR3 sequence (DNA): TGTGCCAGCAGCCAAACCAAAGGGGGGGTCGGGTGGAATCAGCCCCAGCATTTT. Its translation is CASSQTKGGVGWNQPQHF. The chain recombines TRBV3-1 (or the pseudogene TRBV3-2) with TRBJ1-5; perhaps TRBD1 as D (6 bases). The V end was cut by 2 bases, the J end by 4 bases, with 21 bases between. Germline V gives CDR1 LGHDT, CDR2 YNNKEL (reference sequence). The CDR3 has 18 residues.

The chain is built from TRBV13 and TRBJ1-6, with 9 positions matching TRBD1. This CDR3 region has 15 residues. V lost 3 bases to trimming and J lost 7 bases; unmatched junction nucleotides: 4. Germline V gene data show CDR1 as PRHDT and CDR2 as FYEKMQ (reference sequence). In DNA, the CDR3 is TGTGCCAGCAGCTTCGGGACAGGGAGAAATTCACCCCTCCACTTT. Encoded protein: CASSFGTGRNSPLHF.

The gene calls are TRBV6-5 and TRBJ1-1; a weak D match, TRBD1 (6 bases). The CDR3 is 14 residues long. V was clipped by 6 bases and J by 1 base, with 12 bases between them. Germline values: CDR1 MNHEY, CDR2 SVGAGI. This CDR3 reads CASRGGGTNTEAFF. The CDR3 region has the DNA TGTGCCAGCAGGGGAGGGGGGACGAACACTGAAGCTTTCTTT.

The V gene is TRBV7-9, the J gene TRBJ2-7, with 9 bases aligning to TRBD1. CDR1 is SEHNR, CDR2 FQNEAQ, per germline (reference sequence). With V trimmed by 1 base and J by 2 bases, 6 bases remained unmatched. The CDR3 covers 16 residues. The CDR3 DNA reads as TGTGCCAGCAGCTTAGTGGTGACAGGGGGTACCTACGAGCAGTACTTC. Translation: CASSLVVTGGTYEQYF.

CDR3 DNA sequence: TGTGCCAGCAGCTCTTCTTCAGGGGGATTGTACGGGACCCAGTACTTC. It specifies CASSSSSGGLYGTQYF. The rearrangement links TRBV27 to TRBJ2-5; 7 bases are shared with TRBD1. V was clipped by 6 bases and J by 7 bases; unmatched bases: 17. The CDR3 runs 16 residues. Germline CDR1 and CDR2: MNHEY and SMNVEV (reference sequence).

The chain links TRBV28 to TRBJ1-5; D is uncertain. CDR3 length: 17 amino acids. In germline, CDR1 is MDHEN, CDR2 SYDVKM. V was clipped by 3 bases and J by 3 bases, with 18 bases between them. This CDR3 reads CASSFPRLIAPNQPQHF. The CDR3, as DNA: TGTGCCAGCAGTTTTCCCCGGTTGATAGCCCCCAATCAGCCCCAGCATTTT.

J is TRBJ2-5 and V is TRBV11-3; perhaps TRBD2 as D (6 bases). Per germline, CDR1 SGHNT and CDR2 YENEEA. The CDR3 is made up of 16 amino acids. V was cut by 5 bases and J by 4 bases, with 20 bases left in between. CDR3 protein: CASSLGVRRGGETQYF. CDR3 coding DNA: TGTGCCAGCAGCCTGGGGGTTAGACGGGGAGGAGAGACCCAGTACTTC. Using reference TRBV11-3 and TRBJ2-5 for the parts outside the CDR3, the full variable domain is EAGVVQSPRYKIIEKKQPVAFWCNPISGHNTLYWYLQNLGQGPELLIRYENEEAVDDSQLPKDRFSAERLKGVDSTLKIQPAELGDSAVYLCASSLGVRRGGETQYFGPGTRLLVL.

The chain has TRBV7-2 and TRBJ1-2; 7 bases match TRBD1. Per the germline V gene, CDR1 is SGHTA and CDR2 is FQGNSA. The CDR3 sequence is 15 residues long. V was pared by 3 bases and J by 0 bases, with 4 bases of the junction left unmatched. CDR3 coding DNA: TGTGCCAGCAGCTTCTCCGGGACAGCTAACTATGGCTACACCTTC. Translated, it gives CASSFSGTANYGYTF.